The 15 T cell receptor beta chains below come from one sample, sequenced in a study of blood T cell repertoires in COVID-19. Clones were sequenced by immunoSEQ multiplex PCR, and TCRdb holds only the in-frame ones, with some missing. Among approximately 220,000 clones listed, around nine tenths were seen once. The sequenced material came from peripheral blood. The origin of the receptors is a man aged 60 to 69 who had recovered from COVID-19.

V gene TRBV4-2 combines with J gene TRBJ2-4; perhaps TRBD2 as D (5 bases). The germline CDR1 and CDR2 sequences are LGHNA and YNFKEQ. The CDR3 length is 12 residues. V was cut by 0 bases and J by 15 bases, with 12 bases left in between. In nucleotides, the CDR3 is TGTGCCAGCAGCCAAGATCATCAGCGGAGGTACTTC. Residues: CASSQDHQRRYF.

This sequence joins TRBV5-4 and TRBJ2-5, with 9 bases aligning to TRBD1. This CDR3 spans 13 amino acids. The V and J ends lost 4 bases and 4 bases, in that order; junction bases with no gene match: 2. Germline values: CDR1 SGHNT, CDR2 YYREEE (reference sequence). CDR3 sequence: CASSLQGAETQYF. CDR3 coding DNA: TGTGCCAGCAGCCTACAGGGGGCAGAGACCCAGTACTTC. Looking up the rest from reference TRBV5-4 and TRBJ2-5 gives the full variable domain: ETGVTQSPTHLIKTRGQQVTLRCSSQSGHNTVSWYQQALGQGPQFIFQYYREEENGRGNFPPRFSGLQFPNYSSELNVNALELDDSALYLCASSLQGAETQYFGPGTRLLVL.

This chain uses TRBV7-9 with TRBJ1-4, with D maybe TRBD1 (5 bases). V dropped 4 bases and J dropped 7 bases, with 10 bases sitting between them. Germline CDR1 and CDR2: SEHNR and FQNEAQ (reference sequence). The CDR3 runs to 13 residues. In nucleotides, the CDR3 is TGTGCCAGCAGCTCCGGGACTTTTGAAAAACTGTTTTTT. Translated: CASSSGTFEKLFF.

The chain combines TRBV6-2 or TRBV6-3 with TRBJ2-1, with a weak D call TRBD1 (5 bases). This CDR3 comprises 17 residues. Trimming removed 4 bases from V and 0 bases from J, with 16 bases in between. Germline V gene sequence: CDR1 MNHEY, CDR2 SVGEGT. The CDR3 here is CASSSQGDRTSYNEQFF. For the CDR3, the DNA is TGTGCCAGCAGTTCCCAAGGCGACAGAACCTCCTACAATGAGCAGTTCTTC.

V gene TRBV5-1 combines with J gene TRBJ1-6, with 8 bases fitting TRBD1. Trimming cost V 3 bases and J 9 bases; bases outside gene matches: 5. The CDR3 extends over 14 amino acids. Germline V gene sequence: CDR1 SGHRS, CDR2 YFSETQ. The CDR3 nucleotides are TGCGCCAGCAGCTCGGGACAGGAGGCTTCACCCCTCCACTTT. This encodes CASSSGQEASPLHF.

V usage is TRBV27 and J usage is TRBJ1-5; a possible D gene is TRBD1 (6 bases). This CDR3 comprises 14 residues. Germline values: CDR1 MNHEY, CDR2 SMNVEV (reference sequence). Deletions cut 8 bases from V and 4 bases from J, with 15 bases between. CDR3 DNA: TGTGCCAGCGGCCTTACAGGGCCGAATCAGCCCCAGCATTTT. Translating gives CASGLTGPNQPQHF.

The chain couples TRBV3-1 (or the pseudogene TRBV3-2) to TRBJ2-7; 10 bases align to TRBD2. Germline assignment: CDR1 LGHDT and CDR2 YNNKEL (reference sequence). The CDR3 runs 16 residues. Germline trimming cut 0 bases from V and 7 bases from J; bases unmatched to any gene: 9. The CDR3 loop is CASSQDLASGGREQYF. CDR3 in DNA: TGTGCCAGCAGCCAAGATCTTGCTAGCGGGGGCCGGGAGCAGTACTTC.

This clone was counted a few times. The chain carries TRBV10-1 and TRBJ2-7, with D possibly TRBD2 on 5 matching bases. The CDR3 is 14 amino acids. V lost 0 bases, J lost 2 bases, and 8 bases lay in between. Germline V gene data show CDR1 as WNHNN and CDR2 as SYGVQD (reference sequence). The CDR3 DNA follows: TGCGCCAGCAGTGAGTCGAGAGGGACCTACGAGCAGTACTTC. Translating gives CASSESRGTYEQYF.

J is TRBJ2-7 and V is TRBV7-9, with D hard to call. Germline V CDR1 and CDR2: SEHNR, FQNEAQ (reference sequence). This CDR3 has 13 amino acids. Trimming removed 1 base from V and 3 bases from J, with 7 bases in between. CDR3 amino acids: CASSLVHSYEQYF. The CDR3, as DNA: TGTGCCAGCAGCTTAGTACACAGCTACGAGCAGTACTTC.

The gene calls are TRBV29-1 and TRBJ2-5; no firm D call. The CDR3 length is 14 residues. The V gene lost 0 bases and the J gene lost 1 base, with 9 bases spanning the gap. Germline-derived CDR1 and CDR2 are SQVTM and ANQGSEA. CDR3 sequence reads: CSVEDHLLQETQYF. The CDR3 region has the DNA TGCAGCGTTGAAGATCACCTACTCCAAGAGACCCAGTACTTC.

This chain uses TRBV5-8 with TRBJ2-3, with 10 bases matching TRBD2. The CDR3 covers 17 residues. Per the germline V gene, CDR1 is SGHTS and CDR2 is YDEGEE. V lost 2 bases to trimming and J lost 1 base; unmatched junction nucleotides: 7. The CDR3, as DNA: TGTGCCAGCAGCTTCCCCGGAACTAGCGGGGGCACAGATACGCAGTATTTT. Protein: CASSFPGTSGGTDTQYF.

This clone was picked up one time. Other DNA variants within this sample encode the same CDR3. V is TRBV18 and J is TRBJ1-1; unclear D gene. Trimming left V 2 bases short and J 0 bases short, with 4 bases between. Germline CDR1 is KGHSH and CDR2 is LQKENI. The CDR3 covers 13 residues. CDR3 bases: TGTGCCAGCTCACCAGGGCTGAACACTGAAGCTTTCTTT. Its translation is CASSPGLNTEAFF.

The chain is built from TRBV5-4 and TRBJ1-1; no definite D call. This CDR3 contains 16 residues. The V gene's germline CDR1 is SGHNT and CDR2 YYREEE (reference sequence). Trimming took off 0 bases at V and 2 bases at J, with 14 bases between the two ends. The CDR3 coding sequence is TGTGCCAGCAGCTTGGGAACGATCCCCCTAAACACTGAAGCTTTCTTT. Encoded protein: CASSLGTIPLNTEAFF.

J is TRBJ2-1 and V is TRBV18, with a tentative D call TRBD1 (6 bases). The CDR3 contains 16 residues. Germline V gene lookup returns CDR1 KGHSH and CDR2 LQKENI. With 8 bases removed from V and 5 bases from J, the gap between germline ends came to 22 bases. The DNA for the CDR3 is TGTGCCAGCCCACGTTGGGGGCAGGGCCCCCACAATGAGCAGTTCTTC. The encoded protein is CASPRWGQGPHNEQFF.

This clone came up once. The chain is built from TRBV5-1 and TRBJ1-1, with 8 nucleotides matching TRBD1. The CDR3 runs 17 residues. J lost 0 bases, V lost 4 bases, and 11 bases had no gene match. CDR1 SGHRS and CDR2 YFSETQ come from the germline V gene. The CDR3 is CASSRTGGLSMNTEAFF. In nucleotides, the CDR3 is TGCGCCAGCAGCCGAACAGGGGGTTTATCCATGAACACTGAAGCTTTCTTT.